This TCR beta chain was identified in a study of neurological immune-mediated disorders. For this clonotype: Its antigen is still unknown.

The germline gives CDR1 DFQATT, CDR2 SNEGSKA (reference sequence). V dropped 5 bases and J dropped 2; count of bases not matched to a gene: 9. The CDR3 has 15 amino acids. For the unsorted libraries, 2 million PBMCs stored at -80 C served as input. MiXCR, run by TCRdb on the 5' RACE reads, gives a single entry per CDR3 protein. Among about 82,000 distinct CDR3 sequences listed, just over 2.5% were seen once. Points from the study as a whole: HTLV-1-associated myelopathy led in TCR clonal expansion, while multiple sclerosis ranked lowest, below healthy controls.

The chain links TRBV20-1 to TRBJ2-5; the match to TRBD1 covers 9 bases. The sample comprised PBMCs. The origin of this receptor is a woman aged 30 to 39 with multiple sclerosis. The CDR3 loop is CSAGAGTGKQETQYF. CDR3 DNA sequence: TGCAGTGCTGGAGCCGGGACAGGGAAACAAGAGACCCAGTACTTC.